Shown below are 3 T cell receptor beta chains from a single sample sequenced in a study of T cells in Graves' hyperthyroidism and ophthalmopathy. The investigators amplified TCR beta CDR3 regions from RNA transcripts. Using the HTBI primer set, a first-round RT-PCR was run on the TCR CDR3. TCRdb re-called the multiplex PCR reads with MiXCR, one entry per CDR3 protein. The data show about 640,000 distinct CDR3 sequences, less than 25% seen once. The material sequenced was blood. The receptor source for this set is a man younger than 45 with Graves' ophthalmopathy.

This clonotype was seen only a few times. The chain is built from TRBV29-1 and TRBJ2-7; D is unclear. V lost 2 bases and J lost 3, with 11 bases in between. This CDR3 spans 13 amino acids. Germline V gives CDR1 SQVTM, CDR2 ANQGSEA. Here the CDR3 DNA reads TGCAGCGTTGAATCAGGTTTCGGCTACGAGCAGTACTTC. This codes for CSVESGFGYEQYF.

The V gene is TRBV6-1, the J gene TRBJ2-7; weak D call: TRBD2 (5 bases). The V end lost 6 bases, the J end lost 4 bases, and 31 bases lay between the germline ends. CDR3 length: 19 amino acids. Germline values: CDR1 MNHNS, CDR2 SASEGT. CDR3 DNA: TGTGCCAGCAGCCCGTATTTCGGGCCCAAGTATTCAAGGACTTACGAGCAGTACTTC. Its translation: CASSPYFGPKYSRTYEQYF.

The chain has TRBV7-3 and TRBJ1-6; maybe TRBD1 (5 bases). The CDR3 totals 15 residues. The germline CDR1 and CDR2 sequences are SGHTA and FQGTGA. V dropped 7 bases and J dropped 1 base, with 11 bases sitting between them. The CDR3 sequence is CASTTGRSYNSPLHF. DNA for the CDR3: TGTGCCAGCACTACAGGCCGGTCCTATAATTCACCCCTCCACTTT.